The clone carrying this T cell receptor beta chain was detected only a few times. Its target is unknown. Sequencing templates came from extracted RNA that was reverse transcribed into cDNA. The method was immunoSEQ multiplex PCR; TCRdb's version includes in-frame clones alone and lacks a portion of them. The data contain about 270,000 clones, roughly 60% of them seen just once; the ten biggest clones take up 0.93%. These data originate in a study of CD8+ T cells in alopecia areata. Study overall: Among treated patients, severity was scored by affected scalp area percentage. Whole-study results and caveats: Shared TCR sequences were less clear between patients than in mice, possibly partly from HLA diversity. Many expanded lesional clones stayed in scalp and blood while on tofacitinib.

Trimming pared 3 bases from V and 2 bases from J, leaving 11 bases between. Germline V gives CDR1 GTSNPN, CDR2 SVGIG (reference sequence). This CDR3 contains 15 residues. Treatment: oral pan-JAK inhibitor, 5-10 mg twice daily. V is TRBV30 and J is TRBJ2-6, with a possible D match to TRBD1 (5 bases). The source of this sequence is a human donor with alopecia areata. This sample comprised CD4+ T cells sorted from blood, obtained at week 52, from a patient treated with tofacitinib. CDR3 residues: CAWSLGAPGANVLTF. The CDR3 DNA reads TGTGCCTGGAGCCTAGGGGCTCCTGGGGCCAACGTCCTGACTTTC.